What follows is one T cell receptor (beta chain) and its context. As yet, its antigen is unknown. The sample belongs to a study of shared clonotypes between healthy human individuals. Germline V gives CDR1 SGHDT, CDR2 YYEEEE. After removal of 1 base from V and 6 bases from J, the junction contained 9 bases not matched to a gene. The CDR3 totals 16 residues. General observations from the study: It was only blood that was sampled, and tissue repertoires likely differ.

TCRdb's table, derived via immunoSEQ multiplex PCR, lists solely in-frame clones and lacks some. The table has approximately 500,000 clones, 60% to 85% seen once. What was sequenced was PBMCs. The rearrangement links TRBV5-6 to TRBJ1-5, with 8 bases matching TRBD1. This clonotype originated in a woman in her 40s in good health. Some clones in this sample may be carry-over from other donors' samples. The CDR3 here is CASSLWQGARGQPQHF. CDR3 nucleotides: TGTGCCAGCAGCTTGTGGCAGGGGGCGCGCGGTCAGCCCCAGCATTTT.